The T cell receptor beta chain described here comes from a study of blood T cell repertoires in COVID-19 (dated by TCRdb to about 2020). General notes on the study: Samples from collaborators originated in the United States, Italy and Spain and spanned both the acute and convalescent phases of COVID-19. The material from the prospective study consisted of cDNA or gDNA derived from T cells, B-cell-depleted T cells, or PBMCs. Deeply sampled blood TCRbeta repertoires from subjects exposed to, actively infected with, or recovered from COVID-19 were included in the dataset. The repertoires were released in a freely available public database intended as a resource for research on the immune response to SARS-CoV-2. Samples came from the ongoing ImmuneRACE study (first 160 participants) plus 1,254 subjects from 6 global collaborators. Sample metadata almost always included a de-identified subject ID, COVID-19 status, age in years and sex. Where HLA class I and class II types were available, the types were taken from metadata supplied by the sample provider, not from assay-based typing.

What the study reported, not specific to this receptor: The amount of clinical and demographic metadata varied by source and participant and was provided uncurated.

The immunoSEQ Assay, a bias-controlled multiplex PCR, was used to amplify TCRbeta CDR3 regions from genomic DNA. Regarding the original processing steps: The number of nucleated cells in each sample was estimated by amplification of reference gene primers within the assay. To quantify the absolute abundance of each unique TCRbeta CDR3 rearrangement, sequence reads were collapsed and filtered. For each sample, productive Simpson clonality was calculated by taking the square root of Simpson's diversity index across productive rearrangements. TCRdb re-hosts the immuneACCESS table, in-frame sequences only. Its copies lack some clones; in the studies checked, an unresolved V gene accounts for under half of them, and the cause for the rest is not known. D and trimming come from the DNA, and the V and J calls and clone size come from that table. The sample data list approximately 130,000 clones, and around nine tenths of these were observed just once. The top ten constitute roughly 1.4% of the sample.

Each collaborating institution followed its own protocols to collect whole blood in K2EDTA tubes. For TCRbeta analysis, collaborators shipped samples in one of three forms: frozen whole blood, isolated PBMCs, or DNA extracted from either of those sample types. Turning to this clone: Its antigen is currently not known. No much larger clone is present one base from it, and per-base qualities are unavailable.

Input material: peripheral blood. The receptor comes from a human donor in a cohort sampled during active COVID-19.

Here is the DNA: TGTGCCAGCAGTTCGGGAGGCGGGACTGAAGCTTTCTTT. Its translation is CASSSGGGTEAFF. The chain links TRBV4-2 with TRBJ1-1, with the D gene too uncertain to name. Via the germline V gene, CDR1 is LGHNA and CDR2 YNFKEQ. V is pared back by 6 bases and J by 5 bases, with 13 bases lying between the germline termini. Reading from cysteine to phenylalanine, the CDR3 counts 13 amino acids. The only DNA kept is the CDR3, 39 bases in frame from the first base.